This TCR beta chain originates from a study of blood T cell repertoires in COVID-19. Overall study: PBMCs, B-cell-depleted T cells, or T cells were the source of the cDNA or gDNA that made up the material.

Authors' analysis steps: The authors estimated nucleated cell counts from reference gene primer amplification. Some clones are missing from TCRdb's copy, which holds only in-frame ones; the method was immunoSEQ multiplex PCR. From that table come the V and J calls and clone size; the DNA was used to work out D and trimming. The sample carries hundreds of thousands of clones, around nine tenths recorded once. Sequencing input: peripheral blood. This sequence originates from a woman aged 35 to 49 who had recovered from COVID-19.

The CDR3 nucleotides are TGTGCCAGCAGTTACTCACCGAGCGGGGGGCTTTCGAACACCGGGGAGCTGTTTTTT. Amino acid sequence: CASSYSPSGGLSNTGELFF. This chain uses TRBV6-2 or TRBV6-3 with TRBJ2-2; 9 bases align to TRBD2. This CDR3 contains 19 residues. V dropped 0 bases and J dropped 0; count of bases not matched to a gene: 8. CDR1 and CDR2 from the germline V gene are MNHEY and SVGEGT.